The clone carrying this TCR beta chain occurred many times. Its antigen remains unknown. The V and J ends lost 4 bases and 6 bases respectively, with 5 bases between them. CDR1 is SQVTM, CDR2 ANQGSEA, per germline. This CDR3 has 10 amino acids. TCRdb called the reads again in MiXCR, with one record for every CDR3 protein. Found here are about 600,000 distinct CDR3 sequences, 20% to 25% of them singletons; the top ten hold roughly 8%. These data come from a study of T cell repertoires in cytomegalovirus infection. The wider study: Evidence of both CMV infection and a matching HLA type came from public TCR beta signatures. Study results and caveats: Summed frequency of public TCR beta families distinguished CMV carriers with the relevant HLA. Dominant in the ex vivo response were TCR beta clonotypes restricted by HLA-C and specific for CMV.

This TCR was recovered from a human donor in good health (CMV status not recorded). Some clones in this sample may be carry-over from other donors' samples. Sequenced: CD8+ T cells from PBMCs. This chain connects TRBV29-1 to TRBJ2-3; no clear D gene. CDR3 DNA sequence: TGCAGCGTTGTGAAGGATACGCAGTATTTT. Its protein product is CSVVKDTQYF.